The source of this T cell receptor (beta chain) is a study of chemoradiotherapy in HPV16-positive cancers (dated by TCRdb to between 2021 and 2024). Regarding the study in general: Using functional T-cell assays on cells from a couple of HPV16-positive patients, the researchers defined candidate HPV-specific T-cell clones and common TCR motifs. Next, the candidate HPV-specific TCRs and motifs were followed in TCR repertoires from around 93 patients with HPV-related cancers. The study asked whether T-cell immunity against the HPV oncoproteins E6 and E7 changes during chemoradiotherapy and whether it affects survival.

Overall study outcomes, separate from this receptor: The functional definition of HPV-specific T cells came from only a couple of HPV16-positive patients, and the survival association was reported for HPV16-positive patients. Expansion of candidate HPV-specific clones and E7-related TCR motifs was observed in the tumor microenvironment during treatment, whereas no such expansion was observed for non-HPV-specific T cells. Improved recurrence-free survival in HPV16-positive patients was associated with expansion of HPV-responsive T cells during chemoradiotherapy.

Compared with germline, V lacks 4 bases and J lacks 6 bases; bases without a gene match: 8. Its CDR3 holds 13 amino acids, cysteine through phenylalanine. The sequence is cut down to CDR3 DNA, 39 bases in frame from base 1. The germline V gene encodes CDR1 SQVTM and CDR2 ANQGSEA. Repertoires were sampled repeatedly over the course of chemoradiotherapy, so clonal expansion could be followed in the tumor microenvironment. About this clone: Its antigen remains unidentified. There are no base qualities to consult, and no much larger clone falls within one base.

Libraries came from the immunoSEQ multiplex PCR assay. TCRdb mirrors the immuneACCESS table, restricted to in-frame sequences. Some clones are absent from its copies; in checked studies, under half trace to an unresolved V gene, and the reason for the others is unknown. Within this sample are some 31,000 clones, with approximately 90% of them counted one time only. The ten largest clones capture less than 25% of the sample. The chain uses TRBV29-1 and TRBJ2-7; a stretch of 8 junction bases matches TRBD1. The sample in question was blood, obtained from a patient who underwent chemoradiotherapy. The receptor was isolated from a human donor with HPV-associated anogenital cancer. The bases are TGCAGCGTTGGGGGGACAGGCGGGCGCGAGCAGTACTTC. This yields the protein CSVGGTGGREQYF.